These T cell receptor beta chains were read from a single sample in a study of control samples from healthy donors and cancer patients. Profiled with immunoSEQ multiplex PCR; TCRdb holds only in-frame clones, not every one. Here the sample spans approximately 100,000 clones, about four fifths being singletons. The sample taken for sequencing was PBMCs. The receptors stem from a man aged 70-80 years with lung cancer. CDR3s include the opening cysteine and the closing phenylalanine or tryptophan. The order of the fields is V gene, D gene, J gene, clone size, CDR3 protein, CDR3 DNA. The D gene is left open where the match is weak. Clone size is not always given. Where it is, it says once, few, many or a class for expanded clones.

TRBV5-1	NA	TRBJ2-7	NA	CASSLLGGTAYEQYF	TGCGCCAGCAGCTTGTTGGGGGGAACTGCCTACGAGCAGTACTTC
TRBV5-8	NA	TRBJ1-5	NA	CASSLGADSYSNQPQHF	TGTGCCAGCAGCCTCGGGGCAGACTCTTATAGCAATCAGCCCCAGCATTTT
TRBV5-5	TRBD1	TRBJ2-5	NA	CASSERTGGQETQYF	TGTGCCAGCAGCGAAAGGACAGGGGGTCAAGAGACCCAGTACTTC
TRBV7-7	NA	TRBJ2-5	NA	CASSLGQQETQYF	TGTGCTAGCAGCCTCGGACAGCAAGAGACCCAGTACTTC
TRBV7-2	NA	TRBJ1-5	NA	CASTPDWSQHF	TGTGCCAGCACCCCAGATTGGTCCCAGCATTTT
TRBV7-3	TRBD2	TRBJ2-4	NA	CASSLQRLAGAENIQYF	TGTGCCAGCAGCTTACAGAGGCTAGCGGGGGCCGAAAACATTCAGTACTTC
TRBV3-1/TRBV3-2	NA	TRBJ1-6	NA	CASSQAPGRNNSPLHF	TGTGCCAGCAGCCAAGCGCCGGGACGGAATAATTCACCCCTCCACTTT
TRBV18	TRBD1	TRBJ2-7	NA	CASSKGQNPHQYEQYF	TGTGCCAGCTCGAAGGGACAGAACCCACATCAATACGAGCAGTACTTC
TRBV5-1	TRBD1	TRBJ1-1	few	CASGPQGTNTEAFF	TGCGCCAGCGGGCCACAGGGGACGAACACTGAAGCTTTCTTT
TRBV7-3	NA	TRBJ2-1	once	CASSRSSIHEQFF	TGTGCCAGCAGCAGATCTAGCATCCATGAGCAGTTCTTC
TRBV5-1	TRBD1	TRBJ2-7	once	CASAGGQGVSEQYF	TGCGCCAGCGCCGGGGGACAGGGGGTTAGCGAGCAGTACTTC
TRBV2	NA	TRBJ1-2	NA	CASLGTYYGYTF	TGTGCCAGCCTGGGGACCTACTATGGCTACACCTTC
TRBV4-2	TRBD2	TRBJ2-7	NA	CASSQRLAGGPYEQYF	TGTGCCAGCAGCCAAAGACTAGCGGGGGGGCCCTACGAGCAGTACTTC
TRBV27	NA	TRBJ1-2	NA	CASSLQGRGGYGYTF	TGTGCCAGCAGTTTACAGGGGCGGGGGGGCTATGGCTACACCTTC
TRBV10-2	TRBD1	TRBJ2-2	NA	CASSELVTGGAGELFF	TGCGCCAGCAGTGAGCTTGTGACAGGGGGGGCCGGGGAGCTGTTTTTT
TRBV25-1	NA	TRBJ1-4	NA	CASSEYDEKLFF	TGTGCCAGCAGTGAATATGATGAAAAACTGTTTTTT
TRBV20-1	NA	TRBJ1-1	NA	CSASTFQGRTEAFF	TGCAGTGCTAGTACTTTTCAGGGTAGAACTGAAGCTTTCTTT
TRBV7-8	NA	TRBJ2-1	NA	CASTLTHQSDNEQFF	TGTGCCAGCACCTTGACCCACCAAAGCGACAATGAGCAGTTCTTC
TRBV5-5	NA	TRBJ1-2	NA	CASSSAGDFYGYTF	TGTGCCAGCAGCTCCGCCGGCGATTTCTATGGCTACACCTTC
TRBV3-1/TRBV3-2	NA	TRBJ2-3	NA	CASSPGTTDTQYF	TGTGCCAGCAGCCCCGGTACCACAGATACGCAGTATTTT
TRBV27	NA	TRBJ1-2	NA	CASARPGEGYTF	TGTGCCAGCGCCCGTCCGGGGGAGGGCTACACCTTC
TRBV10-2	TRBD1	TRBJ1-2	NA	CASSETGGFYGYTF	TGCGCCAGCAGTGAGACAGGGGGTTTCTATGGCTACACCTTC
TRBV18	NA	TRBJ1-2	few	CASSPPMGQGDYGYTF	TGTGCCAGCTCACCCCCCATGGGTCAAGGGGACTATGGCTACACCTTC
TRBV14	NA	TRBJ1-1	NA	CASSQAIPFDTEAFF	TGTGCCAGCAGCCAAGCGATCCCCTTCGACACTGAAGCTTTCTTT
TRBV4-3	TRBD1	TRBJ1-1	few	CASSPGGRHTEAFF	TGCGCCAGCAGCCCAGGGGGGCGTCACACTGAAGCTTTCTTT
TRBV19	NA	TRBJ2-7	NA	CASSMNAEVQYF	TGTGCCAGTAGTATGAATGCGGAGGTGCAGTACTTC
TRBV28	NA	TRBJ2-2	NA	CASSFHGSPGELFF	TGTGCCAGCAGTTTTCACGGGTCCCCCGGGGAGCTGTTTTTT
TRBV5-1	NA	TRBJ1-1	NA	CASSSVGTRTEAFF	TGCGCCAGCAGCTCCGTGGGGACAAGAACGGAAGCTTTCTTT
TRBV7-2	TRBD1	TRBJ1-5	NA	CASSLGRQGAQPQHF	TGTGCCAGCAGCTTAGGCAGGCAGGGGGCCCAGCCCCAGCATTTT
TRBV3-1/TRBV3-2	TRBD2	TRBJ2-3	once	CASSKDSGTRSRTDTQYF	TGTGCCAGCAGCAAAGACTCCGGGACTAGATCCCGCACAGATACGCAGTATTTT
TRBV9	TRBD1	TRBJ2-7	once	CASSDTGTGVAYEQYF	TGTGCCAGCAGCGATACCGGGACAGGGGTGGCCTACGAGCAGTACTTC
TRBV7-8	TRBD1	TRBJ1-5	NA	CASSWTGEQPQHF	TGTGCCAGCAGCTGGACAGGGGAGCAGCCCCAGCATTTT
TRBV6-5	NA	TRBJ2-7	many	CASSYSGVREQYF	TGTGCCAGCAGTTACTCAGGGGTTCGCGAGCAGTACTTC
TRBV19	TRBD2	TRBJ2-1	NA	CASGLAGGVRNEQFF	TGTGCCAGCGGACTAGCGGGGGGGGTGAGGAATGAGCAGTTCTTC
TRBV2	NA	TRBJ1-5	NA	CASSVESGVGQPQHF	TGTGCCAGCAGTGTTGAGTCAGGGGTCGGTCAGCCCCAGCATTTT
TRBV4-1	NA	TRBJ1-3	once	CASSLGQGSKEAGNTIYF	TGCGCCAGCAGCCTGGGGCAGGGTTCTAAGGAAGCTGGAAACACCATATATTTT
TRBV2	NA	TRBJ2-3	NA	CATPVSGDTDTQYF	TGTGCCACTCCGGTCTCGGGGGACACAGATACGCAGTATTTT
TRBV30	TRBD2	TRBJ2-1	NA	CAWSVRRGLAGVNEQFF	TGTGCCTGGAGTGTACGGAGAGGACTAGCGGGGGTTAATGAGCAGTTCTTC
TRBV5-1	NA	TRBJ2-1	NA	CASRLALYNEQFF	TGCGCCAGCAGACTGGCCCTATACAATGAGCAGTTCTTC
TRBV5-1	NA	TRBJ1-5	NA	CASSIGGARNQPQHF	TGCGCCAGCTCAATTGGCGGGGCGCGCAATCAGCCCCAGCATTTT
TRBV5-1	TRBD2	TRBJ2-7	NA	CASSLFHGGAGAYEQYF	TGCGCCAGCAGCTTGTTTCATGGGGGTGCGGGGGCCTACGAGCAGTACTTC
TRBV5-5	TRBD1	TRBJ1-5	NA	CASSSGTVNQPQHF	TGTGCCAGCAGCTCGGGGACAGTCAATCAGCCCCAGCATTTT